These T cell receptor beta chains were read from a single sample in a study of CD8+CD57+ T cells in acquired aplastic anemia. TCRdb passed the reads through MiXCR, listing each CDR3 protein once. Here the sample spans around 200,000 distinct CDR3 sequences, 48% being singletons. The sequenced sample was sorted CD4+, CD8+, or CD8+CD57+ T cells (not recorded which) from PBMCs. The receptors shown here come from a human donor with aplastic anemia. Both conserved end residues are part of each CDR3. Fields, in order: clone size, V gene, J gene, D gene, CDR3 DNA, CDR3 protein. A D gene is named only where the DNA matches it firmly. For some rows the clone size is stated as once, few or many, or as a class when expanded; others skip it.

once	TRBV7-9	TRBJ1-1	.	TGTGCCAGCAGCTTAATGGGGACATTTGAAGCTTTCTTT	CASSLMGTFEAFF
few	TRBV6-4	TRBJ2-6	.	TGTGCCAGCAGTGACTCGGGGTCTGGGGCCAACGTCCTGACTTTC	CASSDSGSGANVLTF
.	TRBV6-1	TRBJ1-1	TRBD1	TGTGCCAGCAGTCGACAGGGGGCGTTAACTGAAGCTTTCTTT	CASSRQGALTEAFF
.	TRBV19	TRBJ1-2	TRBD1	TGTGCCAGTAGTATTCGGACAGGGAGAGATAAAGGCTACGCCTTC	CASSIRTGRDKGYAF
once	TRBV20-1	TRBJ1-3	.	TGCAGTGCTGAAGACAGGGGAAACACCATATATTTT	CSAEDRGNTIYF
many	TRBV11-2	TRBJ2-3	.	TGTGCCAGCAGCTCTGATACGCAGTATTTT	CASSSDTQYF
.	TRBV2	TRBJ1-2	TRBD1	TGTGCCAGCAGTGGGGGGACAGGGGGCTATGGCTACACCTTC	CASSGGTGGYGYTF
.	TRBV2	TRBJ1-6	.	TGTGCCAGCAGTGAAGGAAATTCACCCCTCCACTTT	CASSEGNSPLHF
.	TRBV19	TRBJ2-1	TRBD2	TGTGCCAGTAGTATAGGTGGGACTAGCATTCATGAGCAGTTCTTC	CASSIGGTSIHEQFF
.	TRBV10-3	TRBJ2-5	.	TGTGCCATCAGTGAGTCAAGCTTTTCGACAGAAGAGACCCAGTACTTC	CAISESSFSTEETQYF
.	TRBV20-1	TRBJ2-5	.	TGCAGTGCTAGCCGAGCGGAGACCCAGTACTTC	CSASRAETQYF
once	TRBV20-1	TRBJ2-3	.	TGCAGTGCTAGAGACCGCGTCACAGATACGCAGTATTTT	CSARDRVTDTQYF
.	TRBV20-1	TRBJ2-2	TRBD1	TGCAGTGCTAAAAGAAGACAGGGCACCGGGGAGCTGTTTTTT	CSAKRRQGTGELFF
.	TRBV27	TRBJ2-7	TRBD1	TGTGCCAGCAGAACCCGGACAGGGCCCTCCGAGCAGTACTTC	CASRTRTGPSEQYF
.	TRBV4-3	TRBJ1-6	.	TGCGCCAGCAGCCAAGACTTTCCGTTAACAGGAGGAAAGTCACCCCTCCACTTT	CASSQDFPLTGGKSPLHF
.	TRBV6-4	TRBJ2-1	TRBD1	TGTGCCAGCAGAGACAACTCCGGGACAGGCGGCTACAATGAGCAGTTCTTC	CASRDNSGTGGYNEQFF
.	TRBV2	TRBJ2-5	.	TGTGCCAGCAGTGGACTTCAGGTCCGCCAAGAGACCCAGTACTTC	CASSGLQVRQETQYF
.	TRBV11-1	TRBJ1-4	TRBD1	TGTGCCAGCAGCTTAAATTTGGACAGGGGGGGTGAAAAACTGTTTTTT	CASSLNLDRGGEKLFF
many	TRBV18	TRBJ2-7	TRBD1	TGTGCCAGCTCAACGCAGGGGGCGGGGGAGCAGTACTTC	CASSTQGAGEQYF
once	TRBV7-3	TRBJ2-2	TRBD2	TGTGCCAGCAGCCCTAGCGGGAGGGCCCGCACCGGGGAGCTGTTTTTT	CASSPSGRARTGELFF
once	TRBV29-1	TRBJ2-7	.	TGCAGCGTTGAAGAAAGGGACGGAGCCTACGAGCTGTACTTC	CSVEERDGAYELYF
.	TRBV9	TRBJ1-1	TRBD1	TGTGCCAGCAGCGCCCAGACAGGGACCCGAAGCACTGAAGCTTTCTTT	CASSAQTGTRSTEAFF